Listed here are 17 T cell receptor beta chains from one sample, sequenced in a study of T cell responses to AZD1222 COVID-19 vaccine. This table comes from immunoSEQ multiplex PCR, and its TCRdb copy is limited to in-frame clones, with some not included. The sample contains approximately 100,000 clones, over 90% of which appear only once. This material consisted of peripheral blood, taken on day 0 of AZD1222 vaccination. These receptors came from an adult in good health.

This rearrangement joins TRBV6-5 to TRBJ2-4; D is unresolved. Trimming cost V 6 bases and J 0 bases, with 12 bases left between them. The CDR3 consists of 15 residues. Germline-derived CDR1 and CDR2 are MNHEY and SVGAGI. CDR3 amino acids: CASSLGWGAKNIQYF. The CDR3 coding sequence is TGTGCCAGCAGCTTGGGTTGGGGAGCCAAAAACATTCAGTACTTC.

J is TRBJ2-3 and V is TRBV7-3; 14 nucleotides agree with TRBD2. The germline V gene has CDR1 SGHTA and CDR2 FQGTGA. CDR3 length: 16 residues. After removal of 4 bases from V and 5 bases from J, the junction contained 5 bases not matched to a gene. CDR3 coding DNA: TGTGCCAGCAGCTGGGGACTAGCGGGAGTGAGAGATACGCAGTATTTT. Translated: CASSWGLAGVRDTQYF.

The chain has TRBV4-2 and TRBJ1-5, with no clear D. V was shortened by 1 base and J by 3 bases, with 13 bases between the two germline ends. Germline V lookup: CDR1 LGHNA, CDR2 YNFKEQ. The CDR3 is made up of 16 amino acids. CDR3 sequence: CASSQGEGSNNQPQHF. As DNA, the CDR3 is TGTGCCAGCAGCCAAGGGGAAGGGTCGAACAATCAGCCCCAGCATTTT.

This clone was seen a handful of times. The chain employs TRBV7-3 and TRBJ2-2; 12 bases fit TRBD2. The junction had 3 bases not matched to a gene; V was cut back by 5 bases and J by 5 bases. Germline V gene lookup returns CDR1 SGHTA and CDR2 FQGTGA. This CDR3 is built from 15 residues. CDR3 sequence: CASSAGLAGTGELFF. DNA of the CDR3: TGTGCCAGCAGCGCCGGACTAGCGGGGACCGGGGAGCTGTTTTTT. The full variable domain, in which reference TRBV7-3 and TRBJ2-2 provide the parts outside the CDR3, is GAGVSQTPSNKVTEKGKYVELRCDPISGHTALYWYRQSLGQGPEFLIYFQGTGAADDSGLPNDRFFAVRPEGSVSTLKIQRTERGDSAVYLCASSAGLAGTGELFFGEGSRLTVL.

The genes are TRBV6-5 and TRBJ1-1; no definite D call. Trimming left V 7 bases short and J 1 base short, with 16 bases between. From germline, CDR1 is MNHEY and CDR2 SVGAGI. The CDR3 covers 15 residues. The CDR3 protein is CASMSRVRGNTEAFF. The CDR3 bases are TGTGCCAGCATGTCACGGGTACGGGGGAACACTGAAGCTTTCTTT.

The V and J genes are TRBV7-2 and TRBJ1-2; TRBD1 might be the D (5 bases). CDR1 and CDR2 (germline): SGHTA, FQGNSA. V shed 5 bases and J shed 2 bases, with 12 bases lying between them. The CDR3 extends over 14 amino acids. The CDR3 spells CASSPSRENYGYTF. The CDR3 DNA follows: TGTGCCAGCAGCCCGAGCAGGGAGAACTATGGCTACACCTTC.

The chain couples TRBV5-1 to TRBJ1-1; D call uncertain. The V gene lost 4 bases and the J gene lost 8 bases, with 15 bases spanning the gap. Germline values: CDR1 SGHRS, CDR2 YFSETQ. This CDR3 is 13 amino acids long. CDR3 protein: CASSPGNLWEAFF. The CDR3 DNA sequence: TGCGCCAGCAGCCCCGGAAACCTGTGGGAAGCTTTCTTT.

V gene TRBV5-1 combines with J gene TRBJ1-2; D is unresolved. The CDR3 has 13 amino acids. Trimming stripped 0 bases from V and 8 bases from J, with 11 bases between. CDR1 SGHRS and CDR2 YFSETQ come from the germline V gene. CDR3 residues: CASSLVGDPGYTF. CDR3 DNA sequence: TGCGCCAGCAGCTTGGTTGGGGATCCGGGCTACACCTTC.

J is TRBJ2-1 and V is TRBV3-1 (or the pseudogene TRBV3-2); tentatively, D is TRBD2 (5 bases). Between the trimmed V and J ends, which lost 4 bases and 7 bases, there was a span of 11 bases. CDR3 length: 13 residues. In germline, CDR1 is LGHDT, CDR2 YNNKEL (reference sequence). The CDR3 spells CASSPRGRNEQFF. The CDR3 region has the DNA TGTGCCAGCAGCCCAAGAGGGCGGAATGAGCAGTTCTTC.

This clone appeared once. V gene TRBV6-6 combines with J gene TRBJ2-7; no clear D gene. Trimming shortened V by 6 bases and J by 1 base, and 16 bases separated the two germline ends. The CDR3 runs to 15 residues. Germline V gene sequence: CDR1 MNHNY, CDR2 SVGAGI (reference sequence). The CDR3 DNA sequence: TGTGCCAGCAGCGAACAGCGTACTGGGTCCTACGAGCAGTACTTC. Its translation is CASSEQRTGSYEQYF.

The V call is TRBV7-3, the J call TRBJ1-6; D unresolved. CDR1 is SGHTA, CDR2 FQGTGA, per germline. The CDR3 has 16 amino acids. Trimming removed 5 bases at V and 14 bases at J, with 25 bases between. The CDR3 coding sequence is TGTGCCAGCAGCCCAGGTCGCGGACGGGAGAGGACCGCCCTCCACTTT. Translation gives CASSPGRGRERTALHF.

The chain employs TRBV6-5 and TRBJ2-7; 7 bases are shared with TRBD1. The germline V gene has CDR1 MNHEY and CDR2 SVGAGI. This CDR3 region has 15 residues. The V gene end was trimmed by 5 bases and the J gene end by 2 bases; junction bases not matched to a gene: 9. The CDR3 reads CASSTRDSLTYEQYF. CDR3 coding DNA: TGTGCCAGCAGTACCCGGGACAGCCTAACCTACGAGCAGTACTTC.

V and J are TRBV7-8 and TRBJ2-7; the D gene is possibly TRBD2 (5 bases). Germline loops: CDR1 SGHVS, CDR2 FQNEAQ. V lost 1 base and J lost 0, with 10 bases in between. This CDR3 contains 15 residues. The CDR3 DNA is TGTGCCAGCAGCTTAGTCCACGGGAACTCCTACGAGCAGTACTTC. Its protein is CASSLVHGNSYEQYF.

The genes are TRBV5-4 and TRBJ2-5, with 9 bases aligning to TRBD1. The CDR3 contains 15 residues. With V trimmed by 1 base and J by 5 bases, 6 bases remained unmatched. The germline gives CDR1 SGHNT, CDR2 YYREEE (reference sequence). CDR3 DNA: TGTGCCAGCAGCTTGCAACAGGGGGCGTCTGAGACCCAGTACTTC. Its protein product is CASSLQQGASETQYF.

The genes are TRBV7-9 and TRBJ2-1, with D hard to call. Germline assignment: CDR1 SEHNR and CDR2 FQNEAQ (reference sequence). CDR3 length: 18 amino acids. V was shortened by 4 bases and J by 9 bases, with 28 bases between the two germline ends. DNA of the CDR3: TGTGCCAGCAGCTCCCTCGTCAAAAGCGCATTCCCTTTTTTTGAGCAGTTCTTC. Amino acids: CASSSLVKSAFPFFEQFF.

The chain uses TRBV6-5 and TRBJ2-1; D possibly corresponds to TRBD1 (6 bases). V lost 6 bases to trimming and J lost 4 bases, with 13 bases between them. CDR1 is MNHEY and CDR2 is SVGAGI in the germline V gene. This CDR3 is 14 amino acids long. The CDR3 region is CASSEATGYNEQFF. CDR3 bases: TGTGCCAGCAGCGAGGCCACAGGGTACAATGAGCAGTTCTTC.

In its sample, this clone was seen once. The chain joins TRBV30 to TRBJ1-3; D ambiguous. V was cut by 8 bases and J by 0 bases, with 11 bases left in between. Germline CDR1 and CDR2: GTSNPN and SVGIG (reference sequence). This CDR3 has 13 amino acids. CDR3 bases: TGTGCCCAATGGGGATACTCTGGAAACACCATATATTTT. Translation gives CAQWGYSGNTIYF.